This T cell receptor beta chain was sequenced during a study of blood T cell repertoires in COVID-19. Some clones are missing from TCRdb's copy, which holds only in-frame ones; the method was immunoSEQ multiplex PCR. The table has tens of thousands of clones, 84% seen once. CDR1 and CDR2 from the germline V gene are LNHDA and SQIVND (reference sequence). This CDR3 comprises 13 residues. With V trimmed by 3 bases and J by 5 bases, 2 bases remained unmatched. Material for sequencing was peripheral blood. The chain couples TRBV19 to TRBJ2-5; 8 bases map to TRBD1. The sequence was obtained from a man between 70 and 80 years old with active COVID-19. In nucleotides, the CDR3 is TGTGCCAGTAGTATGGACAGGGCTGAGACCCAGTACTTC. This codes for CASSMDRAETQYF. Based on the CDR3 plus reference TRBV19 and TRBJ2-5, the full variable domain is DGGITQSPKYLFRKEGQNVTLSCEQNLNHDAMYWYRQDPGQGLRLIYYSQIVNDFQKGDIAEGYSVSREKKESFPLTVTSAQKNPTAFYLCASSMDRAETQYFGPGTRLLVL.